A single T cell receptor (beta chain) is shown here with its context. The antigen it binds to is not known. No base quality values were provided; no much bigger clone lies one nucleotide off. This sample is drawn from a study of cytomegalovirus exposure and HLA in healthy donors (dated by TCRdb to 2015 to 2018). Regarding the research as a whole: An earlier analysis of about 560 of the donors reported 276 Gb of sequence data and 95 million to 130 million unique TCR beta sequences obtained from 180 million or so T cells. About 300 gigabases of sequencing data and around 87 million unique TCR sequences were included in an early release covering about 700 HLA-typed donors. Of the 398 genotyped donors, about 80% fell in the genetic ancestry cluster associated with self-reported Caucasian donors. The study was designed to test whether signatures of past pathogen exposure could be identified by cataloging public T cell receptors. Using immunosequencing, the study profiled T cell repertoires from about 650 subjects and related those repertoires to cytomegalovirus serostatus. Along with the approximately 650-subject first cohort, a separate validation cohort of over a hundred different subjects was used. High-throughput TCR immunosequencing, statistical association of individual TCRs with disease status, and machine learning were combined to predict cytomegalovirus infection status. In a later analysis, previously published TCR beta repertoires from 670 or so donors were re-analyzed and high-resolution HLA genotyping was added so that TCR occurrence patterns could be studied. In the later analysis, no new phenotypic data were used to find candidate immune exposures; instead, reliance was placed on TCR beta sequences and their occurrence across donors. To decide whether each TCR beta V gene segment behaved as functional or pseudogenic, an earlier analysis of some 600 of the donors relied on high-throughput TCR beta sequencing. Donor age, sex, ethnicity and CMV serostatus were collected together with the repertoire data. Genome-wide SNP genotypes for about 55% of the 666 donors were used in a later genetic analysis, which treated that subset as a discovery cohort. All discovery cohort repertoires had been generated using a single sequencing platform. HLA typing covered class I and class II loci at four-digit resolution. Typing coverage differed by locus: A, B, C, DRB1 and DQB1 were typed in about 629-640 donors, DQA1 in 500 to 550, DPA1 in around 580, and DPB1 in just under 490. Because of strong linkage in the cohort, a handful of DR-DQ haplotypes were treated as single units for association and clustering. Among some 410 genotyped donors of the cohort, an average of approximately 200,000 unique TCR beta nucleotide sequences was sequenced per donor, of which 15% to 20% were non-productive.

The method was the immunoSEQ multiplex PCR assay. For the multiplex PCR, a mixture combining 60 forward primers for TCR Vbeta segments and 13 reverse primers for TCR Jbeta segments was used. Amplification of the CDR3 region of rearranged TCR beta genes was performed with a multiplex PCR assay on genomic DNA. On the Illumina HiSeq System, the amplified TCR beta libraries were sequenced as 87-base-pair reads. Turning to the authors' computational methods: A later analysis counted some 74 million unique TCR beta chains across the 670 or so repertoires, and around 9.9 million of these chains were shared by at least two donors. A nearest-neighbor algorithm error-corrected the raw reads and collapsed the reads into unique sequences, merging closely related sequences to remove PCR and sequencing errors. CDR3 sequences were aligned to IMGT reference sequences to assign V, D and J gene segments. For a sequence to be retained, a match of at least six nucleotides was required to both a V gene segment and a J gene segment. A rearrangement was called productive if the CDR3 had no stop codons and remained in frame with V and J, and every other rearrangement was called non-productive. Following IMGT convention, CDR3 was defined as the stretch from the second conserved V-encoded cysteine up to the conserved J-encoded phenylalanine. In an earlier analysis of around 600 of the donors, sequences lacking an unambiguous match to a single V gene segment were excluded. In an earlier analysis of almost 600 of the donors, a V segment was called functional when productive rearrangements were above 56.7%, and segregating when the standard deviation between donors exceeded 5%. To diagnose cytomegalovirus status from the catalog of TCR beta chain sequences, a statistical classification framework was built. In a later analysis, TCR nucleotide sequences were compared against IMGT/GENE-DB human TR gene sequences so that V and J genes could be assigned. The TCRdist pipeline was used in a later analysis to assign CDR3 sequences and most-parsimonious VDJ recombination scenarios. In a later analysis, each TCR beta chain was defined by its CDR3 amino acid sequence together with its V-gene family, and reads without a unique V-gene family were excluded. As a way to deal with suspected cross-contamination and a sequencing artifact, a later analysis dropped hundreds of nucleotide sequences that were highly shared and had low generation probability. In a later analysis, a clonal expansion index for each public chain was calculated from normalized within-repertoire ranks of inferred template counts. A later analysis computed generation probabilities with a VDJ recombination model fitted to out-of-frame rearrangements, and checked the results against IGoR. In a later analysis, hypergeometric tests were used to score TCR-TCR, TCR-HLA and TCR-CMV co-occurrence, with a repertoire-size bias correction applied to TCR pairs. In a later analysis, false discovery rates were estimated by permuting HLA or CMV assignments 20 times. In a later analysis, co-occurring TCRs were grouped using DBSCAN, with TCRdist sequence similarity added in when clustering inside HLA-allele-positive subsets. For co-occurrence clustering, repertoires with fewer than 30,000 or more than 120,000 public chains were excluded, along with roughly five repertoires with anomalous nucleotide sharing. TCRdb stores this immuneACCESS table with in-frame sequences only. Part of the clones is absent; in the studies checked, under half of the shortfall reflects unresolved V genes, and no reason is known for the rest. Clone size and V and J calls were adopted from that table, with D and trimming inferred from the DNA. The sample table records some 130,000 clones; 78% of these occur just once. 1.5% of the sample is in the top ten clones.

Taken from cysteine to phenylalanine, the CDR3 has 16 residues. Here the CDR3 DNA is all that survives: 48 bases in frame from base 1. Looking up the germline V gene yields CDR1 MDHEN and CDR2 SYDVKM. Relative to germline, V is missing 3 bases and J is missing 6 bases, with 10 bases of the junction outside any gene match. The cohort comprised several hundred healthy bone marrow donors. At the time of sampling, all cohort members were nominally healthy, though unrecorded immune exposures were likely present. The donor was CMV seronegative and belonged to the group of 352 seronegative cohort members. Every donor gave a peripheral blood sample, and the peripheral blood mononuclear cells from that sample were used for TCR beta sequencing. The Qiagen DNeasy Blood Extraction Kit was used to extract genomic DNA from the blood cell samples. Broad study findings and their caveats: A further reported finding was that TCR beta sequences accurately predicted the HLA-A and HLA-B alleles for most subjects in the first cohort. The classifier was reported to diagnose cytomegalovirus status with high specificity and sensitivity in both the original cohort and the validation cohort. For the cohort, immune exposure information was limited to CMV serostatus. The authors suggested that the approach could potentially be generalized to other disease states and immunological phenotypes. About 15 rarely observed V segments, including chromosome 9 orphons, were excluded from the earlier analysis of about 610 of the donors because counts were too low. Most TCR sequences were observed very rarely across donors, whereas some public TCRs were present in many individuals. The presence/absence analyses assumed that sequencing depth was roughly uniform across donors, and that assumption may not be true. In a later analysis, several top co-occurrence clusters were reported to appear linked to parvovirus B19, influenza, CMV and Epstein-Barr virus. In vitro tests confirmed that a few of the cytomegalovirus-associated TCR beta chains recognize cytomegalovirus antigens. In a later analysis, TCR association rates were found to vary across HLA loci, with the most associated TCRs seen for DRB1 alleles and the fewest for HLA-C alleles. HLA typing was unavailable for some donors at each locus, so association tests used only the typed subset. A later analysis found that HLA-associated TCR beta chains were more clonally expanded and had lower generation probabilities than equally common non-associated chains. A cluster of highly shared sequence variants was judged likely to be a technical artifact of the sequencing pipeline. The cohort was sequenced for TCR beta chains only, and without alpha or paired-chain data the features that could be detected were limited. Strong co-occurrence of HLA alleles, especially DR and DQ, made assigning TCR associations to individual alleles difficult. In a later analysis, most CMV-associated TCR beta chains were found to appear HLA-restricted, with HLA associations seemingly driven largely by CMV exposure. A later genetic analysis reported fewer N-insertions in productive TCRs among donors in an Asian-associated ancestry cluster than the approximately 670-donor mean. In an earlier analysis of approximately 600 of the donors, most TCR beta V segments were observed in productive rearrangements about 87% or about 30% of the time, broadly matching IMGT annotations. An association between a missense DCLRE1C variant and V-gene and J-gene trimming of TCR beta chains was found in a later genetic analysis and replicated in an independent cohort. The study gave a list of 150 to 200 TCR beta chains associated with cytomegalovirus. Some IMGT-functional V segments, including TRBV6-2 and TRBV6-3, could not be distinguished by the 87-base-pair reads and were therefore excluded. Linkage disequilibrium might explain the correlated functional status among segregating V segments, but an unknown experimental factor could not be ruled out. At a false discovery rate of 0.05, a later analysis linked some 18,000 TCR beta sequences to specific HLA alleles.

This clonotype was sampled from a female donor in good health and CMV-seronegative. Input material: PBMCs. The chain couples TRBV28 to TRBJ2-1; 8 bases in between match TRBD1. The DNA reads as follows: TGTGCCAGCAGTTTCTCAGGACAGGGCTGGGGCAATGAGCAGTTCTTC. It encodes CASSFSGQGWGNEQFF.